This TCR beta chain is from a study of cytomegalovirus exposure and HLA in healthy donors. Study-level results: Further analysis was carried out later, and it showed several of the most significant clusters appearing linked to common viral pathogens. Rarity held for most TCR sequences, but there were some public TCRs that occurred in many donors.

Note on this clone: Its antigen remains unknown.

Germline assignment: CDR1 ENHRY and CDR2 SYGVKD. Trimming took 4 bases from V and 5 from J; bases not matched to a gene: 2. The CDR3 length is 14 residues. Amplification used 60 Vbeta primers and 13 Jbeta primers. Assay: immunoSEQ multiplex PCR; the TCRdb copy retains only in-frame clones and omits some. This sample has over 100,000 clones, with about four fifths found just once. Sequenced material: PBMCs. The origin of this receptor is a male donor in good health and CMV-seronegative. The chain has TRBV10-3 and TRBJ1-5; 10 nucleotides align to TRBD1. In DNA form, the CDR3 reads TGTGCCATCAGTGTGGGGACAGGGGATCAGCCCCAGCATTTT. Its translation is CAISVGTGDQPQHF.